This entry lists 4 T cell receptor beta chains sequenced from one sample in a study of read filtering for tumor transcriptome and immune sequencing. Molecular barcoded adaptors covering alpha/delta and beta/gamma chains were used on roughly 400 ng RNA. TCRdb reanalysed the reads using MiXCR and keeps one entry per CDR3 protein. The sample contains 37,000 or so distinct CDR3 sequences, approximately 13% of which appear only once. What was sequenced was a population of CD138-negative cells sorted from bone marrow. These receptors all stem from a donor aged 40 or older with multiple myeloma.

Many counts were recorded for this clonotype. The rearrangement links TRBV9 to TRBJ2-2, with D perhaps given as TRBD1 or TRBD2 (5 bases each). V was clipped by 0 bases and J by 6 bases, with 9 bases between them. The V gene's germline CDR1 is SGDLS and CDR2 YYNGEE. The CDR3 extends over 14 amino acids. CDR3 in DNA: TGTGCCAGCAGCGTAGGGGGGATGCCCGGGGAGCTGTTTTTT. It specifies CASSVGGMPGELFF.

The sample holds many counts of this clonotype. The chain employs TRBV20-1 and TRBJ2-5, with TRBD1 matching over 8 bases. With V trimmed by 6 bases and J by 5 bases, 14 bases remained unmatched. The germline gives CDR1 DFQATT, CDR2 SNEGSKA (reference sequence). This CDR3 comprises 15 residues. This chain's CDR3 is CSATDHRGRRETQYF. CDR3 coding DNA: TGCAGTGCCACCGACCACAGGGGGAGGAGGGAGACCCAGTACTTC.

This clonotype was counted many times. This chain uses TRBV20-1 with TRBJ2-7; TRBD2 agrees at 10 bases. The length of the CDR3 is 14 residues. Germline trimming cut 3 bases from V and 5 bases from J; bases unmatched to any gene: 7. Germline loops: CDR1 DFQATT, CDR2 SNEGSKA (reference sequence). The CDR3 sequence: CSASPLAGVDEQYF. CDR3 in DNA: TGCAGTGCTAGTCCCCTAGCGGGAGTCGACGAGCAGTACTTC.

This chain connects TRBV19 to TRBJ2-4, with 11 bases that match TRBD1. Germline lookup yields CDR1 LNHDA and CDR2 SQIVND (reference sequence). There are 14 residues in the CDR3. With V trimmed by 3 bases and J by 9 bases, 4 bases remained unmatched. The CDR3 sequence is CASSMGQGEGIQYF. In DNA form, the CDR3 reads TGTGCCAGTAGTATGGGACAGGGGGAGGGCATTCAGTACTTC.